The 21 T cell receptor beta chains given below trace back to one sample, sequenced in a study of T cell responses to AZD1222 COVID-19 vaccine. Some clones are missing from TCRdb's copy, which holds only in-frame ones; the method was immunoSEQ multiplex PCR. The data contain about 140,000 clones, about 91% of them singletons. The sample consisted of peripheral blood, taken on day 0 of AZD1222 vaccination. These receptors were collected from an adult in good health.

This clone has a single count. The V gene is TRBV2, the J gene TRBJ2-2; TRBD2 is a possible D gene (5 bases). CDR1 is SNHLY and CDR2 is FYNNEI in the germline V gene. The CDR3 extends over 13 amino acids. With 11 bases removed from V and 7 bases from J, the gap between germline ends came to 17 bases. The DNA of the CDR3 is TGTGCCGGCGGGTATCTACCGGGCGGGGAGCTGTTTTTT. Amino acid sequence: CAGGYLPGGELFF.

The V call is TRBV15, the J call TRBJ2-1; D may be TRBD1 or TRBD2 (5 bases each). The CDR3 contains 16 residues. Germline V gene lookup returns CDR1 LNHNV and CDR2 YYDKDF (reference sequence). Deletions cut 1 base from V and 9 bases from J, with 19 bases between. This CDR3 reads CATSRALSRAAGEQFF. The CDR3 bases are TGTGCCACCAGCAGAGCCTTATCCAGGGCGGCGGGTGAGCAGTTCTTC.

In this sample, this clone turned up once. The chain uses TRBV5-5 and TRBJ2-5, with D perhaps TRBD2 (5 bases). The CDR3 contains 14 residues. The germline CDR1 and CDR2 sequences are SGHKS and YYEKEE (reference sequence). The V gene lost 4 bases and the J gene lost 6 bases, with 16 bases spanning the gap. In DNA, the CDR3 is TGTGCCAGCAGCCTCTGGACTGACCCTCAGACCCAGTACTTC. As protein: CASSLWTDPQTQYF.

The chain joins TRBV7-2 to TRBJ2-5; possibly TRBD1 for D (5 bases). V was pared by 7 bases and J by 4 bases, with 19 bases between. This CDR3 is built from 15 residues. Looked up from germline, CDR1 is SGHTA and CDR2 is FQGNSA. The CDR3 DNA follows: TGTGCCAGCACCCTCCAAGGGGCCGGCGGAGAGACCCAGTACTTC. It yields the protein CASTLQGAGGETQYF.

The chain is built from TRBV7-9 and TRBJ2-5; no clear D gene. With 0 bases removed from V and 1 base from J, the gap between germline ends came to 9 bases. Per the germline V gene, CDR1 is SEHNR and CDR2 is FQNEAQ (reference sequence). The CDR3 length is 15 residues. The CDR3 here is CASSLAQTIQETQYF. CDR3 DNA sequence: TGTGCCAGCAGCTTAGCCCAGACCATCCAAGAGACCCAGTACTTC.

J is TRBJ1-4 and V is TRBV30; a possible D gene is TRBD1 (5 bases). V shed 1 base and J shed 8 bases, with 14 bases lying between them. Germline V gives CDR1 GTSNPN, CDR2 SVGIG (reference sequence). This CDR3 has 14 amino acids. CDR3 DNA: TGTGCCTGGAGTGAGGGGATTGTGTGGGAAAAACTGTTTTTT. Its translation is CAWSEGIVWEKLFF.

The chain recombines TRBV5-5 with TRBJ1-1; no reliable D call. Germline V gives CDR1 SGHKS, CDR2 YYEKEE (reference sequence). Trimming pared 2 bases from V and 2 bases from J, leaving 7 bases between. The length of the CDR3 is 13 residues. The DNA of the CDR3 is TGTGCCAGCAGCTTTGTTCGAAACACTGAAGCTTTCTTT. It is translated as CASSFVRNTEAFF.

The gene calls are TRBV9 and TRBJ1-1; 9 nucleotides align to TRBD1. V gave up 4 bases and J gave up 1 base; unmatched junction bases: 11. The CDR3 contains 17 residues. Germline CDR1 is SGDLS and CDR2 is YYNGEE. For the CDR3, the DNA is TGTGCCAGCAGCCCCGATCCGGGACAGGGCACGAACACTGAAGCTTTCTTT. Translation: CASSPDPGQGTNTEAFF.

This chain joins TRBV19 and TRBJ1-5; D perhaps matches TRBD1 (6 bases). Deletions cut 0 bases from V and 1 base from J, with 7 bases between. CDR1 and CDR2 (germline): LNHDA, SQIVND (reference sequence). This CDR3 spans 15 amino acids. The CDR3 is CASSIDGGSNQPQHF. The CDR3 region has the DNA TGTGCCAGTAGTATAGATGGGGGCAGCAATCAGCCCCAGCATTTT.

V usage is TRBV6-5 and J usage is TRBJ2-2; 9 nucleotides line up with TRBD2. Germline assignment: CDR1 MNHEY and CDR2 SVGAGI. V was pared by 0 bases and J by 8 bases, with 4 bases of the junction left unmatched. The CDR3 spans 15 residues. The CDR3 bases are TGTGCCAGCAGTTACTCTAGCGGGGGCCTAGGGGAGCTGTTTTTT. This translates into CASSYSSGGLGELFF.

The gene calls are TRBV11-3 and TRBJ1-3, with TRBD1 matching 7 bases. Germline CDR1 and CDR2: SGHNT and YENEEA. The CDR3 spans 15 residues. V lost 5 bases to trimming and J lost 3 bases; unmatched junction nucleotides: 7. The CDR3 sequence: CASSAGDRDGNTIYF. CDR3 nucleotide sequence: TGTGCCAGCAGCGCGGGCGACAGGGATGGAAACACCATATATTTT.

The chain couples TRBV6-2 or TRBV6-3 to TRBJ1-1, with D hard to call. CDR3 size: 13 residues. V lost 5 bases to trimming and J lost 10 bases, with 17 bases between them. CDR1 is MNHEY and CDR2 is SVGEGT in the germline V gene. The CDR3: CASSERDWDGAFF. The CDR3 region has the DNA TGTGCCAGCAGTGAGCGAGATTGGGATGGAGCTTTCTTT.

The rearrangement joins TRBV15 to TRBJ2-1; unclear D gene. Germline CDR1 reads LNHNV; CDR2 reads YYDKDF (reference sequence). V lost 1 base and J 10 bases, leaving 8 bases between the germline ends. The CDR3 is 12 amino acids. The CDR3 sequence: CATSRGPWEQFF. The CDR3 DNA reads TGTGCCACCAGCAGAGGCCCTTGGGAGCAGTTCTTC.

The chain combines TRBV7-9 with TRBJ1-1, with D unresolved. CDR3 length: 14 residues. CDR1 and CDR2 (germline): SEHNR, FQNEAQ (reference sequence). Trimming cost V 0 bases and J 3 bases, with 8 bases left between them. CDR3 protein: CASSLAGGYTEAFF. The DNA for the CDR3 is TGTGCCAGCAGCTTAGCAGGAGGGTACACTGAAGCTTTCTTT.

The chain joins TRBV15 to TRBJ1-4, with TRBD1 matching over 9 bases. Unmatched junction bases numbered 3, after V lost 4 bases and J lost 0 bases. CDR1 and CDR2 from the germline V gene are LNHNV and YYDKDF (reference sequence). The CDR3 loop spans 16 amino acids. CDR3 amino acids: CATSTRQGATNEKLFF. CDR3 nucleotide sequence: TGTGCCACCAGCACTAGACAGGGGGCAACTAATGAAAAACTGTTTTTT.

This rearrangement joins TRBV7-2 to TRBJ2-1; the D gene is possibly TRBD2 (5 bases). Germline V gene lookup returns CDR1 SGHTA and CDR2 FQGNSA. V lost 5 bases and J lost 9, with 17 bases in between. The CDR3 is made up of 14 amino acids. The CDR3, as DNA: TGTGCCAGCAGCCCTAGTCCGGGGTTCGGTGAGCAGTTCTTC. Translation gives CASSPSPGFGEQFF.

The CDR3 region is CASSAGTPSYEQYF. The CDR3 region has the DNA TGTGCCAGCAGCGCCGGGACACCCTCCTACGAGCAGTACTTC. The rearrangement joins TRBV9 to TRBJ2-7, with D perhaps matching TRBD1 (6 bases). The CDR3 sequence is 14 residues long. The germline V and J ends were trimmed by 3 bases and 0 bases, with 10 bases remaining between them. In germline, CDR1 is SGDLS, CDR2 YYNGEE.

The chain joins TRBV6-6 to TRBJ2-7, with TRBD1 identical over 7 bases. The length of the CDR3 is 14 residues. V trimming: 3 bases; J trimming: 2 bases; junction bases outside the gene matches: 4. Germline V CDR1 and CDR2: MNHNY, SVGAGI (reference sequence). The CDR3 sequence: CASSYPGQTYEQYF. In nucleotides, the CDR3 is TGTGCCAGCAGTTATCCGGGACAGACCTACGAGCAGTACTTC.

This clone showed up just once. The chain couples TRBV30 to TRBJ1-6; the D is unclear. This CDR3 region has 16 residues. The germline CDR1 and CDR2 sequences are GTSNPN and SVGIG (reference sequence). With 4 bases removed from V and 1 base from J, the gap between germline ends came to 14 bases. CDR3 DNA: TGTGCCTGGACCCCGTCGGTTGGATCCTATAATTCACCCCTCCACTTT. Translated: CAWTPSVGSYNSPLHF.

The chain links TRBV7-2 to TRBJ2-2; D gene uncertain. V was shortened by 5 bases and J by 3 bases, with 10 bases between the two germline ends. The CDR3 runs 14 residues. Germline V gives CDR1 SGHTA, CDR2 FQGNSA. The CDR3 region has the DNA TGTGCCAGCAGCCCCCAGGCACACACCGGGGAGCTGTTTTTT. Translated, it gives CASSPQAHTGELFF. The complete variable domain, with remaining parts taken from reference TRBV7-2 and TRBJ2-2, reads GAGVSQSPSNKVTEKGKDVELRCDPISGHTALYWYRQSLGQGLEFLIYFQGNSAPDKSGLPSDRFSAERTGGSVSTLTIQRTQQEDSAVYLCASSPQAHTGELFFGEGSRLTVL.

The genes are TRBV30 and TRBJ2-7, with unresolved D. Germline-derived CDR1 and CDR2 are GTSNPN and SVGIG (reference sequence). The V and J ends lost 4 bases and 5 bases respectively, with 18 bases between them. This CDR3 is 14 amino acids long. This CDR3 reads CAWTRKGLGNEQYF. The CDR3 DNA sequence: TGTGCCTGGACCCGTAAGGGATTAGGGAACGAGCAGTACTTC.